This T cell receptor beta chain was sequenced in a study of blood T cell repertoires in COVID-19. Study as a whole: Acute and convalescent COVID-19 samples came from the United States, Italy and Spain.

As originally analysed: Cell counts per sample came from amplifying reference gene primers. The data were produced by immunoSEQ multiplex PCR, yet TCRdb's version contains in-frame clones alone and is incomplete. D and trimming come from the DNA, and the V and J calls and clone size come from that table. The sample contains tens of thousands of clones, approximately 89% of which appear only once. The TCR was taken from a woman aged 80 or older with acute or convalescent COVID-19. Sequences were obtained from peripheral blood.

CDR3 sequence (DNA): TGTGCCAGCTCACCAACACAGGGGGCCCAAAACTATGGCTACACCTTC. Protein product: CASSPTQGAQNYGYTF. The chain recombines TRBV18 with TRBJ1-2, with 9 bases aligning to TRBD1. V gave up 2 bases and J gave up 2 bases; unmatched junction bases: 6. The CDR3 has 16 residues. The germline V gene has CDR1 KGHSH and CDR2 LQKENI.